The sequence of this T cell receptor beta chain was determined in a study of CDR3 diversity in severe acne. Concerning this clonotype: A much larger clone differs from this one at a single base, so this may be a read error.

Via MiXCR, TCRdb re-called the PCR reads, giving one row per CDR3 protein. This table holds over 100,000 distinct CDR3 sequences, roughly half found once. This clonotype was sampled from a male donor with acne. Material: blood.

CDR3 nucleotides: TGTGCCAGCAGTCCAGGGGGGGTGAACACTGAAGCTTCCTTT. Protein sequence: CASSPGGVNTEASF. This rearrangement joins TRBV12-3 or TRBV12-4 to TRBJ1-1, with 7 bases identical to TRBD1. This CDR3 comprises 14 residues.